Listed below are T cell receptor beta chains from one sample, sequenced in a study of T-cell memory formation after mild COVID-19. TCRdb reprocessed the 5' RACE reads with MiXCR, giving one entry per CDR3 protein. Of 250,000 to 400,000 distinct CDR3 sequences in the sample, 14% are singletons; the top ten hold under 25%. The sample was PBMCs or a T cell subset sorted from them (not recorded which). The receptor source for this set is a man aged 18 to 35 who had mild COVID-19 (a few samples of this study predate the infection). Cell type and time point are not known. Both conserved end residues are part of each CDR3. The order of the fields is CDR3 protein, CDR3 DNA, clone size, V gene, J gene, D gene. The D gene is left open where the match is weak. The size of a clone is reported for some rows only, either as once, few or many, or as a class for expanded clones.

CDR3 protein: CATRPSSGGGTVDTQYF
CDR3 DNA: TGTGCCACCAGGCCCTCTAGCGGGGGGGGTACGGTAGATACGCAGTATTTT
clone size: few
V gene: TRBV24-1
J gene: TRBJ2-3
D gene: TRBD2

CDR3 protein: CASSQEDLTGELFF
CDR3 DNA: TGTGCCAGCAGCCAAGAGGATCTCACCGGGGAGCTGTTTTTT
clone size: many
V gene: TRBV4-2
J gene: TRBJ2-2
D gene: -

CDR3 protein: CASSQDVGVYSYEQYF
CDR3 DNA: TGCGCCAGCAGCCAAGATGTGGGAGTTTACTCCTACGAGCAGTACTTC
clone size: -
V gene: TRBV4-3
J gene: TRBJ2-7
D gene: -

CDR3 protein: CSASNSGQPQHF
CDR3 DNA: TGCAGTGCTAGTAATTCGGGACAGCCCCAGCATTTT
clone size: few
V gene: TRBV20-1
J gene: TRBJ1-5
D gene: -

CDR3 protein: CASSLGPLAGGLTGELFF
CDR3 DNA: TGTGCCAGCAGCTTAGGACCCCTAGCGGGGGGGTTAACCGGGGAGCTGTTTTTT
clone size: few
V gene: TRBV7-2
J gene: TRBJ2-2
D gene: TRBD2

CDR3 protein: CASSLGQGARYNEQFF
CDR3 DNA: TGTGCCAGCAGCTTAGGGCAGGGGGCGCGGTACAATGAGCAGTTCTTC
clone size: few
V gene: TRBV7-9
J gene: TRBJ2-1
D gene: TRBD1

CDR3 protein: CASSPGTSGTRETQYF
CDR3 DNA: TGTGCCAGCAGCCCCGGGACTAGCGGGACTAGGGAGACCCAGTACTTC
clone size: many
V gene: TRBV7-6
J gene: TRBJ2-5
D gene: TRBD2

CDR3 protein: CASSPQGGNDETQYF
CDR3 DNA: TGCGCCAGCAGCCCCCAAGGGGGGAATGATGAGACCCAGTACTTC
clone size: many
V gene: TRBV5-1
J gene: TRBJ2-5
D gene: -

CDR3 protein: CASSRSDQPQHF
CDR3 DNA: TGTGCCAGCAGCCGGTCTGATCAGCCCCAGCATTTT
clone size: -
V gene: TRBV7-9
J gene: TRBJ1-5
D gene: -

CDR3 protein: CASCPTINSPLHF
CDR3 DNA: TGTGCCAGCTGCCCCACCATTAATTCACCCCTCCACTTT
clone size: -
V gene: TRBV12-3/TRBV12-4
J gene: TRBJ1-6
D gene: -

CDR3 protein: CASSLEGRGDEQFF
CDR3 DNA: TGTGCCAGCAGCTTAGAGGGCCGAGGCGATGAGCAGTTCTTC
clone size: few
V gene: TRBV11-2
J gene: TRBJ2-1
D gene: -

CDR3 protein: CASSLGRFSYEQYF
CDR3 DNA: TGTGCCAGCAGCTTAGGGCGGTTCTCCTACGAGCAGTACTTC
clone size: -
V gene: TRBV7-9
J gene: TRBJ2-7
D gene: -

CDR3 protein: CASSLALSGSNEQFF
CDR3 DNA: TGCGCCAGCAGCTTGGCCTTATCGGGGAGTAACGAGCAGTTCTTC
clone size: -
V gene: TRBV5-1
J gene: TRBJ2-1
D gene: -

CDR3 protein: CASSSDRGYGNTIYF
CDR3 DNA: TGTGCCAGCAGTTCCGACAGGGGATATGGAAACACCATATATTTT
clone size: -
V gene: TRBV12-3/TRBV12-4
J gene: TRBJ1-3
D gene: TRBD1

CDR3 protein: CSVEQDGDTQYF
CDR3 DNA: TGCAGCGTTGAACAAGACGGAGATACGCAGTATTTT
clone size: -
V gene: TRBV29-1
J gene: TRBJ2-3
D gene: -

CDR3 protein: CATSSLNTEAFF
CDR3 DNA: TGTGCCACCAGCAGTCTGAACACTGAAGCTTTCTTT
clone size: few
V gene: TRBV15
J gene: TRBJ1-1
D gene: -

CDR3 protein: CASKSRGPLHF
CDR3 DNA: TGTGCCAGCAAATCGAGGGGCCCCCTCCACTTT
clone size: -
V gene: TRBV6-5
J gene: TRBJ1-6
D gene: -

CDR3 protein: CASPWGSF
CDR3 DNA: TGTGCCAGTCCATGGGGTTCCTTC
clone size: few
V gene: TRBV6-1
J gene: TRBJ2-7
D gene: -

CDR3 protein: CASTASLGVAGNTIYF
CDR3 DNA: TGTGCCAGCACCGCCTCTTTAGGGGTAGCTGGAAACACCATATATTTT
clone size: -
V gene: TRBV7-9
J gene: TRBJ1-3
D gene: -

CDR3 protein: CASSFLGLVHDTQYF
CDR3 DNA: TGTGCCAGCAGCTTCCTGGGACTAGTACACGATACGCAGTATTTT
clone size: -
V gene: TRBV7-9
J gene: TRBJ2-3
D gene: TRBD2

CDR3 protein: CASSLVPTVYNEQFF
CDR3 DNA: TGTGCCAGCAGCTTAGTCCCGACCGTCTACAATGAGCAGTTCTTC
clone size: few
V gene: TRBV11-2
J gene: TRBJ2-1
D gene: -

CDR3 protein: CASIRTGTRNEQFF
CDR3 DNA: TGTGCCAGCATCCGGACAGGGACGCGCAATGAGCAGTTCTTC
clone size: few
V gene: TRBV12-3/TRBV12-4
J gene: TRBJ2-1
D gene: TRBD1

CDR3 protein: CASSPAPAPPQQFF
CDR3 DNA: TGTGCCAGCAGCCCGGCCCCAGCACCCCCACAGCAGTTCTTC
clone size: -
V gene: TRBV7-2
J gene: TRBJ2-1
D gene: -

CDR3 protein: CASSERGGNEQFF
CDR3 DNA: TGTGCCAGCAGTGAAAGGGGGGGAAATGAGCAGTTCTTC
clone size: -
V gene: TRBV6-4
J gene: TRBJ2-1
D gene: -

CDR3 protein: CASSPRGAGTYEQYF
CDR3 DNA: TGTGCCAGCAGCCCTCGGGGGGCGGGTACCTACGAGCAGTACTTC
clone size: -
V gene: TRBV7-9
J gene: TRBJ2-7
D gene: -

CDR3 protein: CASSLAGVGYTF
CDR3 DNA: TGTGCCAGCAGCTTAGCAGGGGTTGGCTACACCTTC
clone size: few
V gene: TRBV7-2
J gene: TRBJ1-2
D gene: -

CDR3 protein: CASSLESRHGYTF
CDR3 DNA: TGTGCCAGCAGCTTAGAAAGCAGGCATGGCTACACCTTC
clone size: few
V gene: TRBV7-9
J gene: TRBJ1-2
D gene: -

CDR3 protein: CASRPGQRGDTQYF
CDR3 DNA: TGTGCCAGCAGACCCGGGCAAAGGGGAGATACGCAGTATTTT
clone size: -
V gene: TRBV9
J gene: TRBJ2-3
D gene: -

CDR3 protein: CASSQDQGGYNEQFF
CDR3 DNA: TGCGCCAGCAGCCAAGATCAGGGGGGCTACAATGAGCAGTTCTTC
clone size: many
V gene: TRBV4-1
J gene: TRBJ2-1
D gene: -

CDR3 protein: CASADRVNYGYTF
CDR3 DNA: TGTGCCAGCGCGGACAGGGTGAACTATGGCTACACCTTC
clone size: -
V gene: TRBV27
J gene: TRBJ1-2
D gene: TRBD1

CDR3 protein: CASSRILGGPNTGELFF
CDR3 DNA: TGCGCCAGCAGCCGTATCCTCGGGGGCCCGAACACCGGGGAGCTGTTTTTT
clone size: many
V gene: TRBV4-1
J gene: TRBJ2-2
D gene: -

CDR3 protein: CASSPGTGMSYNEQFF
CDR3 DNA: TGTGCCAGCAGCCCGGGGACAGGGATGTCCTACAATGAGCAGTTCTTC
clone size: -
V gene: TRBV7-6
J gene: TRBJ2-1
D gene: TRBD1

CDR3 protein: CASRIQGLIEAFF
CDR3 DNA: TGTGCCAGCAGAATACAGGGCCTCATTGAAGCTTTCTTT
clone size: -
V gene: TRBV5-6
J gene: TRBJ1-1
D gene: -